These 20 T cell receptor beta chains came from one sample sequenced in a study of blood T cell repertoires in COVID-19. The method was immunoSEQ multiplex PCR; TCRdb's version includes in-frame clones alone and lacks a portion of them. The table records roughly 250,000 clones, under 90% of them present only once. The material sequenced was peripheral blood. The receptors originated from a human donor in a cohort sampled during active COVID-19.

The V call is TRBV27, the J call TRBJ2-1; 15 positions match TRBD2. V trimming: 3 bases; J trimming: 11 bases; junction bases outside the gene matches: 2. The CDR3 is made up of 14 amino acids. CDR1 is MNHEY, CDR2 SMNVEV, per germline (reference sequence). The CDR3, as DNA: TGTGCCAGCAGTTTGGGGACTAGCGGGGGGAAGCAGTTCTTC. Its protein is CASSLGTSGGKQFF.

V and J are TRBV6-5 and TRBJ2-3; 9 bases are shared with TRBD2. The CDR3 loop spans 16 amino acids. Germline loops: CDR1 MNHEY, CDR2 SVGAGI. Germline trimming cut 4 bases from V and 4 bases from J; bases unmatched to any gene: 9. CDR3 sequence reads: CASSSETSGRADTQYF. CDR3 nucleotide sequence: TGTGCCAGCAGTTCCGAGACTAGCGGCCGGGCAGATACGCAGTATTTT.

The V gene is TRBV7-3, the J gene TRBJ2-2; 11 nucleotides match TRBD1. The CDR3 length is 16 residues. V was pared by 1 base and J by 6 bases, with 4 bases of the junction left unmatched. Germline assignment: CDR1 SGHTA and CDR2 FQGTGA. CDR3 nucleotides: TGTGCCAGCAGCTTAAACCCGGGACAGGGGGCCGGGGAGCTGTTTTTT. Encoded protein: CASSLNPGQGAGELFF.

The chain carries TRBV5-6 and TRBJ1-2; D call uncertain. Per the germline V gene, CDR1 is SGHDT and CDR2 is YYEEEE. The CDR3 runs 15 residues. The V gene lost 3 bases and the J gene lost 3 bases, with 15 bases spanning the gap. CDR3 in DNA: TGTGCCAGCAGCTCCCCGGGAACGTCTGACTATGGCTACACCTTC. It encodes CASSSPGTSDYGYTF.

The chain has TRBV7-2 and TRBJ2-1; tentatively, D is TRBD2 (6 bases). The CDR3 has 13 amino acids. V shed 1 base and J shed 9 bases, with 10 bases lying between them. Germline values: CDR1 SGHTA, CDR2 FQGNSA. CDR3: CASSLVLAGEQFF. In nucleotides, the CDR3 is TGTGCCAGCAGCTTAGTACTAGCAGGTGAGCAGTTCTTC.

The V gene is TRBV9, the J gene TRBJ1-2; 10 bases align to TRBD1. The J segment lost 2 bases and the V segment lost 3 bases, leaving 1 base of the junction unmatched. The CDR3 covers 14 residues. In germline, CDR1 is SGDLS, CDR2 YYNGEE. CDR3 bases: TGTGCCAGCAGCGCGGGACAGGGGAACTATGGCTACACCTTC. Encoded protein: CASSAGQGNYGYTF. The full variable domain, in which reference TRBV9 and TRBJ1-2 provide the parts outside the CDR3, is DSGVTQTPKHLITATGQRVTLRCSPRSGDLSVYWYQQSLDQGLQFLIQYYNGEERAKGNILERFSAQQFPDLHSELNLSSLELGDSALYFCASSAGQGNYGYTFGSGTRLTVV.

This chain connects TRBV11-2 to TRBJ2-2; 7 bases agree with TRBD1. CDR1 is SGHAT, CDR2 FQNNGV, per germline. Trimming took 3 bases from V and 4 from J; bases not matched to a gene: 8. The CDR3 contains 16 residues. CDR3 nucleotide sequence: TGTGCCAGCAGCTTCATAAGGACAGGCCGCACCGGGGAGCTGTTTTTT. Protein sequence: CASSFIRTGRTGELFF.

The rearrangement links TRBV27 to TRBJ1-2; possibly TRBD1 for D (6 bases). The CDR3 consists of 13 residues. The V and J ends lost 5 bases and 2 bases respectively, with 9 bases between them. CDR1 MNHEY and CDR2 SMNVEV come from the germline V gene (reference sequence). Written as DNA, the CDR3 is TGTGCCAGCAGTCCAGGGGCGAACTATGGCTACACCTTC. Encoded protein: CASSPGANYGYTF.

The chain couples TRBV28 to TRBJ1-6; no firm D call. Germline assignment: CDR1 MDHEN and CDR2 SYDVKM. V lost 8 bases, J lost 10 bases, and 12 bases lay in between. This CDR3 region has 12 residues. The CDR3 DNA sequence: TGTGCCAGCCATACCTCGCGATCACCCCTCCACTTT. It yields the protein CASHTSRSPLHF.

The chain recombines TRBV4-1 with TRBJ2-1, with TRBD2 matching 7 bases. Germline assignment: CDR1 MGHRA and CDR2 YSYEKL. The CDR3 runs to 17 residues. V gave up 2 bases and J gave up 0 bases; unmatched junction bases: 7. CDR3 in amino acids: CASSQSVGGSSYNEQFF. The CDR3 coding sequence is TGCGCCAGCAGCCAATCGGTCGGGGGGAGCTCCTACAATGAGCAGTTCTTC.

The chain recombines TRBV23-1 with TRBJ1-1; D ambiguous. TRBV23-1 carries the ORF label, with uncertain function. Trimming took 4 bases from V and 5 from J, leaving 17 bases between them. The CDR3 is 15 amino acids. The CDR3 spells CASSPREKRGTEAFF. In nucleotides, the CDR3 is TGCGCCAGCAGTCCCCGAGAGAAGAGAGGTACTGAAGCTTTCTTT.

V and J are TRBV19 and TRBJ2-7; TRBD1 is a possible D gene (6 bases). The V end was cut by 0 bases, the J end by 4 bases, with 16 bases between. The CDR3 is made up of 16 amino acids. CDR1 and CDR2 from the germline V gene are LNHDA and SQIVND (reference sequence). The CDR3 sequence is CASSIDPPGQVYEQYF. As DNA, the CDR3 is TGTGCCAGTAGTATAGATCCCCCGGGACAAGTTTACGAGCAGTACTTC.

The chain recombines TRBV6-5 with TRBJ2-1; 8 bases are shared with TRBD1. The CDR3 consists of 14 residues. J was trimmed by 4 bases and V by 10 bases; bases with no gene match: 9. Germline V CDR1 and CDR2: MNHEY, SVGAGI. This CDR3 is CANTRDRKYNEQFF. The DNA for the CDR3 is TGTGCCAACACCCGGGACAGGAAGTACAATGAGCAGTTCTTC.

The V and J genes are TRBV18 and TRBJ1-2, with D tentatively TRBD1 (6 bases). V lost 6 bases to trimming and J lost 5 bases, with 13 bases between them. The CDR3 totals 13 residues. The germline V gene encodes CDR1 KGHSH and CDR2 LQKENI. CDR3 loop: CASSHGQQYGYTF. CDR3 sequence (DNA): TGTGCCAGCTCCCATGGACAGCAATATGGCTACACCTTC.

The gene calls are TRBV15 and TRBJ1-5; D is possibly TRBD1 (6 bases). CDR1 and CDR2 (germline): LNHNV, YYDKDF (reference sequence). V lost 5 bases and J lost 3, with 11 bases in between. The CDR3 contains 14 residues. The CDR3 region is CATSEDRFNQPQHF. The CDR3 nucleotides read TGTGCCACCAGCGAGGACAGATTCAATCAGCCCCAGCATTTT.

The V and J genes are TRBV28 and TRBJ1-2; weak D call: TRBD1 (6 bases). The CDR3 has 16 residues. Per germline, CDR1 MDHEN and CDR2 SYDVKM. Trimming took off 6 bases at V and 7 bases at J, with 24 bases between the two ends. The CDR3, as DNA: TGTGCCAGCAGGATGGGGGGGCTAAGGAGGGAAGGTGGCTACACCTTC. This codes for CASRMGGLRREGGYTF.

This clone occurred once. The chain uses TRBV19 and TRBJ1-5; 7 nucleotides agree with TRBD1. CDR1 is LNHDA and CDR2 is SQIVND in the germline V gene (reference sequence). V lost 5 bases to trimming and J lost 7 bases; unmatched junction nucleotides: 5. This CDR3 has 13 residues. Here the CDR3 reads CASSEQGWQPQHF. The CDR3 nucleotides read TGTGCCAGTAGTGAACAGGGGTGGCAGCCCCAGCATTTT.

The chain links TRBV5-1 to TRBJ2-5; 8 nucleotides agree with TRBD2. V dropped 4 bases and J dropped 5; count of bases not matched to a gene: 13. Germline V lookup: CDR1 SGHRS, CDR2 YFSETQ. This CDR3 contains 16 residues. Here the CDR3 reads CASSQNHGGRIETQYF. In DNA, the CDR3 is TGCGCCAGCAGCCAAAATCACGGCGGGAGGATTGAGACCCAGTACTTC.

This sequence joins TRBV3-1 (or the pseudogene TRBV3-2) and TRBJ2-1; TRBD1 matches at 8 bases. J was trimmed by 2 bases and V by 0 bases; bases with no gene match: 18. This CDR3 has 21 amino acids. Germline V gene sequence: CDR1 LGHDT, CDR2 YNNKEL (reference sequence). Here the CDR3 reads CASSQDHTRRQGPLAYNEQFF. In DNA form, the CDR3 reads TGTGCCAGCAGCCAAGATCACACTAGGAGACAGGGGCCCTTGGCCTACAATGAGCAGTTCTTC.

The chain links TRBV5-6 to TRBJ2-5; a weak D match, TRBD2 (7 bases). The CDR3 runs 14 residues. Germline V gene sequence: CDR1 SGHDT, CDR2 YYEEEE. V dropped 1 base and J dropped 4 bases, with 11 bases sitting between them. The CDR3 loop is CASSLRGAGETQYF. The CDR3 DNA is TGTGCCAGCAGCTTGCGGGGGGCGGGAGAGACCCAGTACTTC.